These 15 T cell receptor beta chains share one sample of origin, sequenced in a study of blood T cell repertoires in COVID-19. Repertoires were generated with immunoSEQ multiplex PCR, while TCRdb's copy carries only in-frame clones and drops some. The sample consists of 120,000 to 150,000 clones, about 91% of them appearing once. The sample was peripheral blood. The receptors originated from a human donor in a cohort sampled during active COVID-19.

The CDR3 nucleotides read TGCGCCAGCAGCAAGGGACAGGGAAGGAAAAAGGATACTGGCTACACCTTC. Protein product: CASSKGQGRKKDTGYTF. The V gene is TRBV5-1, the J gene TRBJ1-2; 9 bases agree with TRBD1. The CDR3 sequence is 17 residues long. V shed 4 bases and J 7 bases; nucleotides not matched to a gene: 17. Looked up from germline, CDR1 is SGHRS and CDR2 is YFSETQ.

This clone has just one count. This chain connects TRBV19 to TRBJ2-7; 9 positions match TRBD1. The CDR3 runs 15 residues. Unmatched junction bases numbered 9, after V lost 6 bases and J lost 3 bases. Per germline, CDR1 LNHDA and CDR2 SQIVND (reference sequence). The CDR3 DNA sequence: TGTGCCAGTAGCCGTACAGGGGGCCCCTACTACGAGCAGTACTTC. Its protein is CASSRTGGPYYEQYF.

CDR3 loop: CASSPQGGGGETQYF. CDR3 in DNA: TGCGCCAGCAGCCCCCAAGGCGGGGGAGGAGAGACCCAGTACTTC. The chain couples TRBV5-1 to TRBJ2-5, with 7 bases aligning to TRBD2. Per the germline V gene, CDR1 is SGHRS and CDR2 is YFSETQ. Losses at the gene ends were 4 bases for V and 4 bases for J; bases not matched to a gene: 10. The CDR3 is 15 residues long.

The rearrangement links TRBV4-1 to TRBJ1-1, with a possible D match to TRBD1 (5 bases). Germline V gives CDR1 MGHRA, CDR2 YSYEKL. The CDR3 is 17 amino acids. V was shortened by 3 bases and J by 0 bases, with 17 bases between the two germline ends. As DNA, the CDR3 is TGCGCCAGCAGCCATTGGGGGAGGGGACGGATGAACACTGAAGCTTTCTTT. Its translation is CASSHWGRGRMNTEAFF.

Written as DNA, the CDR3 is TGTGCCAGCACCCCCAGGTTCACTGAAGCTTTCTTT. Translation: CASTPRFTEAFF. The V call is TRBV2, the J call TRBJ1-1, with D hard to call. The CDR3 runs 12 residues. With 7 bases removed from V and 4 bases from J, the gap between germline ends came to 10 bases. Germline CDR1 and CDR2: SNHLY and FYNNEI.

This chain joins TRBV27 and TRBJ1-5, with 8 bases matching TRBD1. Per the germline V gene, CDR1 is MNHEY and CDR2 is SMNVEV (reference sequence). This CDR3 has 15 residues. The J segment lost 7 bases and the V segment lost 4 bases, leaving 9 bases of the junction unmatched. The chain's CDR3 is CASSSDRGSEQPQHF. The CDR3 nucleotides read TGTGCCAGCAGTTCCGACAGGGGATCGGAACAGCCCCAGCATTTT.

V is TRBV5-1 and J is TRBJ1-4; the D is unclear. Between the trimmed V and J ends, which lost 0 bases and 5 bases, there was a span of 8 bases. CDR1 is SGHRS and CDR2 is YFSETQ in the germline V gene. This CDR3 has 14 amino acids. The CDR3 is CASSLAGVNEKLFF. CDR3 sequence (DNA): TGCGCCAGCAGCTTGGCAGGCGTAAATGAAAAACTGTTTTTT.

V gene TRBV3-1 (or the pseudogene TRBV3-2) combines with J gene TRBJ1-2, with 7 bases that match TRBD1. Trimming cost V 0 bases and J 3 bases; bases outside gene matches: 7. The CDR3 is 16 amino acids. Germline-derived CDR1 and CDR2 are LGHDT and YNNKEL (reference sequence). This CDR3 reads CASSQENGQAHYGYTF. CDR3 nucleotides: TGTGCCAGCAGCCAAGAAAACGGACAGGCCCACTATGGCTACACCTTC.

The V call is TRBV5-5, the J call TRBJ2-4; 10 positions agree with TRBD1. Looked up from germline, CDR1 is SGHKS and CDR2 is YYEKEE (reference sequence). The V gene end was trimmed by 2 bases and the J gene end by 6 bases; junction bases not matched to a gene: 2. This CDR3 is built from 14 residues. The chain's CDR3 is CASSFGQGGNIQYF. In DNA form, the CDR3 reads TGTGCCAGCAGCTTTGGACAGGGGGGAAACATTCAGTACTTC. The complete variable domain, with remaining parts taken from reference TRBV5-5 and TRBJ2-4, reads DAGVTQSPTHLIKTRGQQVTLRCSPISGHKSVSWYQQVLGQGPQFIFQYYEKEERGRGNFPDRFSARQFPNYSSELNVNALLLGDSALYLCASSFGQGGNIQYFGAGTRLSVL.

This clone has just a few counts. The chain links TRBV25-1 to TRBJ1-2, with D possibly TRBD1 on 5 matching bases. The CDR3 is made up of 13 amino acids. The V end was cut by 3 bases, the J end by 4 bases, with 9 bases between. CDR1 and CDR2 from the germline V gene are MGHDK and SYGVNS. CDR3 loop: CASSDDSFYGYTF. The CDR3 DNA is TGTGCCAGCAGTGACGACAGTTTCTATGGCTACACCTTC.

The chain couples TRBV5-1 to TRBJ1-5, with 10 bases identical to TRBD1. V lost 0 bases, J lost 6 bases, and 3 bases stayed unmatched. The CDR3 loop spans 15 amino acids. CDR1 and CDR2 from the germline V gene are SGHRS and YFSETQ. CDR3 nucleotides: TGCGCCAGCAGCTTGGTAGGGGACAGGGGTCAGCCCCAGCATTTT. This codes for CASSLVGDRGQPQHF.

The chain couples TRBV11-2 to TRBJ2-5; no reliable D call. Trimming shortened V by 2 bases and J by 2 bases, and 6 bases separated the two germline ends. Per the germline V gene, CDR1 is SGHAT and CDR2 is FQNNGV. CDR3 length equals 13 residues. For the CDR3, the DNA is TGTGCCAGCAGCTTACGGGTACAAGAGACCCAGTACTTC. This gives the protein CASSLRVQETQYF.

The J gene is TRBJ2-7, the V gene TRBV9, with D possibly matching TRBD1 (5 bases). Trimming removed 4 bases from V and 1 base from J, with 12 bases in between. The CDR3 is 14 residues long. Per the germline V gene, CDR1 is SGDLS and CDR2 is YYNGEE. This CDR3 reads CASSPGRVSYEQYF. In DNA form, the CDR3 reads TGTGCCAGCAGCCCGGGCAGGGTTTCCTACGAGCAGTACTTC.

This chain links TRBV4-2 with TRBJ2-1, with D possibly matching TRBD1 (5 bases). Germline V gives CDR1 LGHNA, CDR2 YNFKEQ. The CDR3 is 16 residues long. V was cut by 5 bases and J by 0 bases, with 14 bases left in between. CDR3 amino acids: CASSSPGDSSYNEQFF. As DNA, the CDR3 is TGTGCCAGCAGCTCGCCAGGCGACAGCTCCTACAATGAGCAGTTCTTC.

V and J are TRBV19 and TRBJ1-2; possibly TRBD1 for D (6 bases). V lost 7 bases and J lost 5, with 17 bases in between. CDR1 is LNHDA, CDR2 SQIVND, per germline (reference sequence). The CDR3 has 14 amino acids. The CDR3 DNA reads TGTGCCAGTAAGAAGACAGGTAGAGGGTATGGCTACACCTTC. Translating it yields CASKKTGRGYGYTF.